The 20 T cell receptor beta chains below were found in one sample sequenced in a study of beta chain features in type 1 diabetes. cDNA synthesis used the whole RNA isolate, giving expressed TCRB sequences. The method was immunoSEQ multiplex PCR; TCRdb's version includes in-frame clones alone and lacks a portion of them. The table has about 620,000 clones, 15% to 17% seen once. The sample comprised naive CD4+ T cells from blood. The receptor source for this set is a man between 18 and 29 years old in good health.

This clone showed up just a few times. V gene TRBV15 combines with J gene TRBJ2-6, with D perhaps TRBD1 or TRBD2 (6 bases each). Trimming took 6 bases from V and 2 from J, leaving 17 bases between them. CDR1 and CDR2 (germline): LNHNV, YYDKDF (reference sequence). CDR3 length: 17 residues. The CDR3 spells CATRRGGGGPGANVLTF. The CDR3 DNA sequence: TGTGCCACCAGGCGAGGTGGAGGGGGGCCTGGGGCCAACGTCCTGACTTTC.

On this clone itself: At one end, the junction sequence differs from germline, possibly due to a read error. CDR3 sequence: CASSLAPRATYQETQYF. Here the CDR3 DNA reads TGTGCTAGCAGCTTAGCTCCTAGGGCTACGTACCAAGAGACCCAGTACTTC. The J gene is TRBJ2-5, the V gene TRBV7-7, with no clear D. The CDR3 contains 17 residues. The germline gives CDR1 SSHAT, CDR2 FNYEAQ (reference sequence).

This clone appeared a few times. This chain uses TRBV7-2 with TRBJ1-2, with D possibly TRBD1 on 6 matching bases. Germline CDR1 reads SGHTA; CDR2 reads FQGNSA. The CDR3 has 12 residues. The germline V and J ends were trimmed by 4 bases and 4 bases, with 7 bases remaining between them. The chain's CDR3 is CASSWTVYGYTF. CDR3 nucleotide sequence: TGTGCCAGCAGCTGGACAGTCTATGGCTACACCTTC.

The chain carries TRBV7-9 and TRBJ2-5; D is perhaps TRBD1 or TRBD2 (5 bases each). This CDR3 comprises 12 residues. Per the germline V gene, CDR1 is SEHNR and CDR2 is FQNEAQ (reference sequence). V lost 3 bases and J lost 5, with 7 bases in between. The CDR3 DNA sequence: TGTGCCAGCAGCTTGGGGACGGAGACCCAGTACTTC. Amino acids: CASSLGTETQYF.

The chain employs TRBV7-9 and TRBJ1-1; TRBD1 aligns across 9 bases. This CDR3 contains 14 residues. Per germline, CDR1 SEHNR and CDR2 FQNEAQ (reference sequence). Trimming cost V 5 bases and J 10 bases; bases outside gene matches: 11. CDR3 sequence: CASSLTGTGLRAFF. The CDR3 DNA reads TGTGCCAGCAGCCTCACCGGGACAGGGTTACGAGCTTTCTTT.

This clone appeared a few times. Sequence at one end of the junction differs from germline and may be a read error. This chain uses TRBV7-8 with TRBJ2-7; 8 bases align to TRBD1. Germline lookup yields CDR1 SGHVS and CDR2 FQNEAQ. This CDR3 has 13 amino acids. The CDR3, as DNA: TGTGCCAGCAGCCTCAGGGGGCCCCCAGGGCTTGACTTC. Encoded protein: CASSLRGPPGLDF. Combining the CDR3 with reference TRBV7-8 and TRBJ2-7 gives the whole variable domain GAGVSQSPRYKVAKRGQDVALRCDPISGHVSLFWYQQALGQGPEFLTYFQNEAQLDKSGLPSDRFFAERPEGSVSTLKIQRTQQEDSAVYLCASSLRGPPGLDFGPGTRLTVT.

Worth noting for this clone: Other nucleotide sequences in the sample specify the same CDR3. The chain employs TRBV5-1 and TRBJ2-7; D might be TRBD1 (6 bases). The germline V and J ends were trimmed by 4 bases and 1 base, with 9 bases remaining between them. The germline V gene encodes CDR1 SGHRS and CDR2 YFSETQ. The length of the CDR3 is 13 residues. CDR3: CASSRDTSYEQYF. The CDR3 coding sequence is TGCGCCAGCAGCCGGGACACTTCCTACGAGCAGTACTTC.

This chain connects TRBV7-3 to TRBJ1-2, with D hard to call. This CDR3 has 15 amino acids. Germline CDR1 is SGHTA and CDR2 is FQGTGA. V lost 5 bases, J lost 2 bases, and 15 bases lay in between. The CDR3 DNA is TGTGCCAGCAGCCCTAAGGGAACGGCCAACTATGGCTACACCTTC. Protein: CASSPKGTANYGYTF.

The chain is built from TRBV28 and TRBJ2-7; TRBD1 is a possible D gene (6 bases). This CDR3 has 13 amino acids. The germline CDR1 and CDR2 sequences are MDHEN and SYDVKM. Trimming left V 2 bases short and J 4 bases short, with 9 bases between. CDR3 amino acids: CASSLRDIYEQYF. CDR3 nucleotide sequence: TGTGCCAGCAGTTTACGGGACATTTACGAGCAGTACTTC.

The chain is built from TRBV28 and TRBJ2-7, with TRBD1 matching over 9 bases. Looked up from germline, CDR1 is MDHEN and CDR2 is SYDVKM. Losses at the gene ends were 7 bases for V and 0 bases for J; bases not matched to a gene: 7. CDR3 length: 15 residues. The CDR3 region has the DNA TGTGCCAGCACCGGAGGGGGACAGGGCTCCTACGAGCAGTACTTC. It encodes CASTGGGQGSYEQYF.

The chain employs TRBV7-2 and TRBJ1-6; a weak D match, TRBD1 (5 bases). The length of the CDR3 is 16 residues. Trimming removed 5 bases at V and 9 bases at J, with 20 bases between. Germline-derived CDR1 and CDR2 are SGHTA and FQGNSA. CDR3 loop: CASSRGQKSGSSPLHF. CDR3 in DNA: TGTGCCAGCAGCCGTGGACAAAAATCGGGGTCTTCACCCCTCCACTTT.

This clone was found a few times. The genes are TRBV6-5 and TRBJ1-2, with 9 bases that match TRBD1. This CDR3 is 14 amino acids long. V lost 6 bases, J lost 6 bases, and 8 bases stayed unmatched. The germline gives CDR1 MNHEY, CDR2 SVGAGI. The CDR3 DNA sequence: TGTGCCAGCAGCAGGACAGGGGCGAGAGATGGCTACACCTTC. This sequence encodes CASSRTGARDGYTF.

This clone has a handful of counts. The chain is built from TRBV10-1 and TRBJ2-2; TRBD1 matches at 7 bases. V lost 7 bases, J lost 6 bases, and 11 bases stayed unmatched. Germline V gives CDR1 WNHNN, CDR2 SYGVQD (reference sequence). The CDR3 totals 15 residues. CDR3 sequence: CASTAEDRESGELFF. CDR3 DNA sequence: TGCGCCAGCACCGCTGAAGACAGGGAGTCCGGGGAGCTGTTTTTT.

The V and J genes are TRBV15 and TRBJ1-1; D gene uncertain. From germline, CDR1 is LNHNV and CDR2 YYDKDF (reference sequence). The germline V and J ends were trimmed by 0 bases and 0 bases, with 11 bases remaining between them. The CDR3 length is 16 residues. CDR3 sequence (DNA): TGTGCCACCAGCAGAGATCGGGGAGTCATGAACACTGAAGCTTTCTTT. This encodes CATSRDRGVMNTEAFF.

This rearrangement joins TRBV4-1 to TRBJ2-5; D possibly corresponds to TRBD2 (5 bases). Trimming took off 1 base at V and 5 bases at J, with 14 bases between the two ends. Germline assignment: CDR1 MGHRA and CDR2 YSYEKL. The CDR3 has 15 residues. CDR3: CASSQVGGRGETQYF. The CDR3 nucleotides read TGCGCCAGCAGCCAAGTAGGTGGGCGCGGGGAGACCCAGTACTTC.

The rearrangement joins TRBV10-3 to TRBJ2-2; D ambiguous. V shed 5 bases and J shed 5 bases, with 9 bases lying between them. CDR3 length equals 13 residues. Germline-derived CDR1 and CDR2 are ENHRY and SYGVKD. The CDR3 reads CAISPRVTGELFF. The CDR3 DNA is TGTGCCATCAGTCCTAGGGTTACCGGGGAGCTGTTTTTT.

The V and J genes are TRBV5-1 and TRBJ1-5; D is undetermined. The germline gives CDR1 SGHRS, CDR2 YFSETQ. CDR3 length: 15 residues. Trimming removed 0 bases at V and 0 bases at J, with 7 bases between. The CDR3 nucleotides are TGCGCCAGCAGCTTGGGCGACGCTAGCAATCAGCCCCAGCATTTT. Translation: CASSLGDASNQPQHF.

This sequence joins TRBV4-3 and TRBJ1-2; TRBD1 might be the D (5 bases). CDR3 length equals 15 residues. The germline V gene has CDR1 LGHNA and CDR2 YSLEER. V dropped 0 bases and J dropped 8 bases, with 16 bases sitting between them. CDR3 sequence reads: CASSQDPGSLSGYTF. DNA for the CDR3: TGCGCCAGCAGCCAAGACCCAGGGTCCCTATCGGGCTACACCTTC.

The V call is TRBV7-6, the J call TRBJ2-1, with D uncertain. Germline CDR1 is SGHVS and CDR2 is FNYEAQ. With 4 bases removed from V and 0 bases from J, the gap between germline ends came to 13 bases. This CDR3 spans 16 amino acids. In nucleotides, the CDR3 is TGTGCCAGCAGCTCGCCACTGGAGAGCTCCTACAATGAGCAGTTCTTC. It translates to CASSSPLESSYNEQFF.

This rearrangement joins TRBV7-8 to TRBJ1-6, with a possible D match to TRBD1 (5 bases). The V end was cut by 8 bases, the J end by 9 bases, with 11 bases between. The germline V gene has CDR1 SGHVS and CDR2 FQNEAQ. This CDR3 is 12 amino acids long. The CDR3 loop is CASSGKGSPLHF. The CDR3 DNA is TGTGCCAGCTCAGGGAAAGGTTCACCCCTCCACTTT. The whole variable domain, remainder taken from reference TRBV7-8 and TRBJ1-6, is GAGVSQSPRYKVAKRGQDVALRCDPISGHVSLFWYQQALGQGPEFLTYFQNEAQLDKSGLPSDRFFAERPEGSVSTLKIQRTQQEDSAVYLCASSGKGSPLHFGNGTRLTVT.